The T cell receptor beta chain described here comes from a study of CD8 T cells in ankylosing spondylitis. As the method for making TCR beta libraries, quantitative 5'-RACE with molecular barcodes was used. TCRdb independently ran MiXCR on the 5' RACE reads; one entry per CDR3 protein. This sample has some 350,000 distinct CDR3 sequences, with roughly 15% found just once. CDR1 LGHNA and CDR2 YNFKEQ come from the germline V gene. Trimming removed 3 bases from V and 1 base from J, with 13 bases in between. CDR3 length: 15 residues. This sequence joins TRBV4-2 and TRBJ2-7, with D uncertain. The TCR originated in a male donor with ankylosing spondylitis or in good health (not recorded which). Sample: blood, either unsorted or a sorted T cell fraction (not recorded which). The CDR3, as DNA: TGTGCCAGCAGCCACGCAACCACGGGTTCCTACGAGCAGTACTTC. This codes for CASSHATTGSYEQYF.